The 2 T cell receptor beta chains below were found in one sample sequenced in a study of CD8 T cells in ankylosing spondylitis. Overall study results and limits: Apparently characteristic of ankylosing spondylitis blood was a TCR beta motif (fewer than 10 highly homologous variants).

MiXCR, applied by TCRdb to the 5' RACE reads, yields one record per CDR3 protein. The table lists more than 300,000 distinct CDR3 sequences, 8% of them singletons, with less than 15% in the top ten. Their antigen targets remain unknown. Material: blood, either unsorted or a sorted T cell fraction (not recorded which). These receptors came from a male donor with ankylosing spondylitis.

V gene TRBV10-3 combines with J gene TRBJ2-1; possibly TRBD1 for D (6 bases). Trimming took 6 bases from V and 4 from J, leaving 25 bases between them. The CDR3 consists of 18 residues. The germline V gene encodes CDR1 ENHRY and CDR2 SYGVKD. The CDR3 DNA sequence: TGTGCCATCAGCGAAAACCTTGGCGGACAGCCCATATACAATGAGCAGTTCTTC. This encodes CAISENLGGQPIYNEQFF.

This clonotype was counted between two and nine times. The V gene is TRBV30, the J gene TRBJ2-6, with TRBD1 matching over 10 bases. The CDR3 consists of 18 residues. From germline, CDR1 is GTSNPN and CDR2 SVGIG (reference sequence). J lost 2 bases, V lost 1 base, and 8 bases had no gene match. CDR3 sequence reads: CAWSADRGILPGANVLTF. CDR3 sequence (DNA): TGTGCCTGGAGTGCGGACAGGGGGATATTACCTGGGGCCAACGTCCTGACTTTC.